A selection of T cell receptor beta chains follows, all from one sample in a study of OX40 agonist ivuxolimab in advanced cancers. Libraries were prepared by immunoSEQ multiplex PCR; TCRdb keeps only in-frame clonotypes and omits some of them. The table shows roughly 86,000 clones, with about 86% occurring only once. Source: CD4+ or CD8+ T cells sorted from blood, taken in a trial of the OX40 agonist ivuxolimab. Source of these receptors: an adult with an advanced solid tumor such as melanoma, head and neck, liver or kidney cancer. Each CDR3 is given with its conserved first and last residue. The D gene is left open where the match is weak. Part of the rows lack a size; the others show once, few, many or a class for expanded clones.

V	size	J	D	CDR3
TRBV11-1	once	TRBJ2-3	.	CASANSANTQYF
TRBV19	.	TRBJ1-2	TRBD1	CASRQGALYGYTF
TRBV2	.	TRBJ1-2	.	CASSDRQSGIYGYTF
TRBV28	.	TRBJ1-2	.	CASTSTTYGYTF
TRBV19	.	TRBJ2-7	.	CASSVQVTYEQYF
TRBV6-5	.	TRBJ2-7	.	CASRNPYEQYF
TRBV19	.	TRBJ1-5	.	CASSPITGNQPQHF
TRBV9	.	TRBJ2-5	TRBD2	CASSVGAGGSGTQYF
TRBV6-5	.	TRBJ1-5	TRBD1	CASGDSLHQPQHF
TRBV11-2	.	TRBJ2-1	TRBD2	CASSKREGQSNEQFF
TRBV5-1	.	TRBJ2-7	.	CASSLGQLDEQYF
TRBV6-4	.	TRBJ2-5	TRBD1	CASRETGKETQYF
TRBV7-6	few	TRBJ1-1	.	CASSRFEATEAFF
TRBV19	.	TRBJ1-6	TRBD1	CASSSSTGASPLHF
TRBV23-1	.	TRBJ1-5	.	CASSQYSWSDSRTNQPQHF
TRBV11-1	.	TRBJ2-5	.	CASRGNQETQYF
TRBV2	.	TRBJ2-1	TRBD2	CASSEERGGYNEQFF
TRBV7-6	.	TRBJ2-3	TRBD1	CASSPGTGGMGTQYF
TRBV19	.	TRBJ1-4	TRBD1	CASRGQNEKLFF
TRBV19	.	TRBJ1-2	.	CASSISITYGYTF
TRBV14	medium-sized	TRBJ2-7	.	CASSPKKRATYEQYF
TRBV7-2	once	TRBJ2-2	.	CASSLTDTGELFF
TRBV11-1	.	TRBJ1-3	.	CATSSETLGNTIYF
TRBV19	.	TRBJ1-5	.	CASSPVGGGAMNQPQHF
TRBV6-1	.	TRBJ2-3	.	CASKVREGVRDTQYF
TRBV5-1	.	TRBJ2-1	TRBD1	CASSLGTGGSSYNEQFF
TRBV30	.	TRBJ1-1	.	CAWSVGVNTEAFF
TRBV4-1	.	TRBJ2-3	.	CASSQNGRLYF